The following is a T cell receptor beta chain sequence with its context. Its antigen is undetermined. The record originates from a study of T cell repertoires in cytomegalovirus infection. In the study overall: Recently identified HLA-C-restricted and well-studied HLA-B-restricted CMV epitopes were used.

Study results and limitations: HLA-C-restricted TCR beta clonotypes specific for CMV led the ex vivo response. Using cumulative public TCR beta family frequency, the authors identified those who carried CMV together with the relevant HLA.

Trimming stripped 1 base from V and 0 bases from J, with 7 bases between. There are 14 residues in the CDR3. The V gene's germline CDR1 is SGHTA and CDR2 FQGNSA. TCRdb re-analysed the reads in MiXCR, keeping a single row per CDR3 protein. The data contain about 37,000 distinct CDR3 sequences, roughly 49% of them singletons. The input for sequencing was CD8+ T cells from cultured PBMCs, taken from culture after CMV antigen stimulation. This clonotype was obtained from a human donor in good health (CMV status not recorded). Some clones in this sample may be carry-over from other donors' samples. The chain carries TRBV7-2 and TRBJ2-7, with no clear D. DNA of the CDR3: TGTGCCAGCAGCTTAGGCGGCACCTCCTACGAGCAGTACTTC. Its protein is CASSLGGTSYEQYF.